These 11 T cell receptor beta chains were all obtained from the same sample, sequenced in a study of cytomegalovirus exposure and HLA in healthy donors. Profiled with immunoSEQ multiplex PCR; TCRdb holds only in-frame clones, not every one. The sample includes around 98,000 clones, roughly 87% seen only once; the top ten take under 6.5%. Specimen: PBMCs. The receptors were gathered from a man younger than 35 in good health and CMV-seropositive.

The chain combines TRBV28 with TRBJ2-7; D might be TRBD2 (6 bases). Germline CDR1 and CDR2: MDHEN and SYDVKM. Trimming removed 5 bases from V and 3 bases from J, with 20 bases in between. The CDR3 has 16 residues. The CDR3 spells CASSTEGTLHNYEQYF. Here the CDR3 DNA reads TGTGCCAGCAGTACGGAGGGGACGTTACATAACTACGAGCAGTACTTC.

CDR3 DNA sequence: TGTGCCAGCAGCTTTCTCTGGAACACTGAAGCTTTCTTT. Protein product: CASSFLWNTEAFF. The chain has TRBV7-2 and TRBJ1-1; no clear D. The CDR3 covers 13 residues. Germline V lookup: CDR1 SGHTA, CDR2 FQGNSA. V lost 3 bases to trimming and J lost 1 base, with 6 bases between them.

The chain employs TRBV6-5 and TRBJ2-1; D is unresolved. The CDR3 length is 15 residues. The V gene lost 0 bases and the J gene lost 3 bases, with 9 bases spanning the gap. Germline V gives CDR1 MNHEY, CDR2 SVGAGI. The CDR3 DNA is TGTGCCAGCAGTTACTCGAAGCGATTCTACAATGAGCAGTTCTTC. It is translated as CASSYSKRFYNEQFF.

The chain combines TRBV29-1 with TRBJ2-7; 8 bases fit TRBD2. Looked up from germline, CDR1 is SQVTM and CDR2 is ANQGSEA. The length of the CDR3 is 14 residues. Unmatched junction bases numbered 9, after V lost 3 bases and J lost 5 bases. This chain's CDR3 is CSVEPGRAPHEQYF. The CDR3 nucleotides are TGCAGCGTTGAGCCCGGGAGGGCCCCCCACGAGCAGTACTTC.

This chain uses TRBV6-8 with TRBJ1-4, with 9 positions matching TRBD1. V lost 7 bases, J lost 5 bases, and 2 bases stayed unmatched. There are 13 residues in the CDR3. Germline CDR1 and CDR2: MNHGY and SAAAGT. Written as DNA, the CDR3 is TGTGCCAGCATCGGACAGGGGAATGAAAAACTGTTTTTT. As protein: CASIGQGNEKLFF.

This clone was detected only a few times. The V and J genes are TRBV4-3 and TRBJ2-1, with 11 nucleotides matching TRBD2. CDR1 LGHNA and CDR2 YSLEER come from the germline V gene. The CDR3 extends over 18 amino acids. Unmatched junction bases numbered 11, after V lost 4 bases and J lost 3 bases. CDR3 sequence (DNA): TGCGCCAGCAGCCGAGAGGCATACCTAGCGGGGGGCTACAATGAGCAGTTCTTC. It translates to CASSREAYLAGGYNEQFF.

The V and J genes are TRBV19 and TRBJ2-7, with 7 bases fitting TRBD1. This CDR3 has 14 residues. Germline V gene sequence: CDR1 LNHDA, CDR2 SQIVND (reference sequence). J was trimmed by 2 bases and V by 6 bases; bases with no gene match: 7. Here the CDR3 reads CASSRDSLTYEQYF. The CDR3 DNA reads as TGTGCCAGTAGCCGGGACAGCCTTACCTACGAGCAGTACTTC. The full variable domain, its missing parts supplied by reference TRBV19 and TRBJ2-7, is DGGITQSPKYLFRKEGQNVTLSCEQNLNHDAMYWYRQDPGQGLRLIYYSQIVNDFQKGDIAEGYSVSREKKESFPLTVTSAQKNPTAFYLCASSRDSLTYEQYFGPGTRLTVT.

V gene TRBV21-1 combines with J gene TRBJ2-3; the table's D call of TRBD1 was not tested on the DNA. TRBV21-1 is noted as a pseudogene. There are 15 residues in the CDR3. In DNA form, the CDR3 reads TGTGCCAGCAGCAAATGGGACAGGGGCACAGATACGCAGTATTTT. Encoded protein: CASSKWDRGTDTQYF.

Only one count was recorded for this clone. The chain recombines TRBV7-9 with TRBJ2-7; D not resolved. The CDR3 has 14 residues. The V end was cut by 1 base, the J end by 2 bases, with 9 bases between. Germline V CDR1 and CDR2: SEHNR, FQNEAQ (reference sequence). The CDR3, as DNA: TGTGCCAGCAGCTTAGTCGCGGAGCCCTACGAGCAGTACTTC. Its translation is CASSLVAEPYEQYF.

This chain joins TRBV29-1 and TRBJ2-5; TRBD2 aligns across 7 bases. The germline V gene encodes CDR1 SQVTM and CDR2 ANQGSEA. V was pared by 2 bases and J by 4 bases, with 7 bases of the junction left unmatched. The CDR3 has 14 amino acids. The CDR3 DNA is TGCAGCGTTGAACCGGCAGCGGGGATAGAGACCCAGTACTTC. Its translation is CSVEPAAGIETQYF.

This clone appeared once. The CDR3 loop is CASSLDGGPLEKLFF. Written as DNA, the CDR3 is TGTGCCAGCAGCTTAGACGGGGGTCCTCTTGAAAAACTGTTTTTT. The chain carries TRBV7-9 and TRBJ1-4; tentatively, D is TRBD1 (5 bases). The length of the CDR3 is 15 residues. V gave up 1 base and J gave up 7 bases, with 13 bases separating them. Per germline, CDR1 SEHNR and CDR2 FQNEAQ (reference sequence).